The present TCR beta chain was sequenced within a study of metastatic and nonmetastatic thyroid tumors. Study summary: Blood and tumor or nodule tissue repertoires from malignant and benign thyroid patients were compared.

TCRdb ran MiXCR on the PCR reads. The sample shows about 30,000 clones, approximately 25% of them seen only once. Patients were all untreated before their thyroid surgery. The CDR3 is made up of 16 amino acids. The V and J ends lost 4 bases and 2 bases respectively, with 19 bases between them. Germline CDR1 SGDLS, CDR2 YYNGEE. Many counts were recorded for this clone. V gene TRBV9 combines with J gene TRBJ2-7; the D is unclear. The sequenced sample consisted of blood. This sequence was found in a female donor with papillary thyroid cancer or a benign thyroid nodule (not recorded which). Some clones in this sample may be carry-over from other donors' samples. CDR3 sequence (DNA): TGTGCCAGCAGCCCCACTCTCCGAGCTTTACCCTACGAGCAGTACTTC. Encoded protein: CASSPTLRALPYEQYF.